These 11 T cell receptor delta chains came from one sample sequenced in a study of γδ T cells in repeated Plasmodium falciparum infection. TCRdb re-processed the multiplex PCR reads using CATT. Of approximately 50,000 delta-chain clones detected, about 2% appear once; the ten largest clones hold approximately 24%. Gammadelta T cells were flow-sorted from PBMC into Vgamma9/Vdelta2+ and Vdelta2-negative populations for bulk analysis. Sequencing was carried out using gamma-delta T cells from blood. These TCRs come from a pool of human donors (malaria-infected and uninfected, not separated).

With regard to this clone: The protein that TCRdb holds for this DNA derives from a much larger clone and differs from the translated DNA at residue 16, which likely indicates a read error; the protein shown here is translated from the DNA. The chain combines TRDV1 with TRDJ2, with TRDD3 identical over 7 bases. The J gene, left out of TCRdb, was set here by checking the DNA against germline. The CDR3 extends over 22 amino acids. Germline V gives CDR1 TSWWSYY, CDR2 QGS. V was pared by 6 bases and J by 4 bases, with 29 bases of the junction left unmatched. CDR3 sequence reads: CALGLKSRRMGDHYSSTAQLFF. CDR3 nucleotide sequence: TGTGCTCTTGGCCTAAAATCCCGGCGAATGGGGGACCACTATTCTTCGACAGCACAACTCTTCTTT.

Regarding this clone: TCRdb pairs this DNA with a much larger clone's protein that differs at residue 7, likely a read error; the protein shown was translated from the DNA. This chain connects TRDV3 to TRDJ2, with 13 positions matching TRDD3. Since TCRdb gives no J gene, matching the DNA to germline was used here to assign it. Trimming removed 3 bases from V and 2 bases from J; junction bases left unmatched: 18. This CDR3 spans 20 amino acids. CDR1 and CDR2 from the germline V gene are TVYSNPD and GDNSRS (reference sequence). The CDR3 here is CAFLFLWEHWGIRLTAQLFF. The CDR3 DNA is TGTGCCTTCCTCTTCCTCTGGGAGCACTGGGGGATACGCTTGACAGCACAACTCTTCTTT.

In regard to this clone: The protein held in TCRdb is that of a much larger clone and does not match this DNA's translation at residue 7, likely because of a read error; the protein shown is translated from the DNA. The chain couples TRDV1 to TRDJ1; 13 bases match TRDD3. The J gene, left out of TCRdb, was set here by checking the DNA against germline. Trimming cost V 2 bases and J 1 base; bases outside gene matches: 25. Germline CDR1 is TSWWSYY and CDR2 is QGS. The CDR3 spans 24 residues. The CDR3 is CALGEAIGTVKTPYWGIRTDKLIF. In nucleotides, the CDR3 is TGTGCTCTTGGGGAAGCGATAGGAACGGTCAAAACTCCGTACTGGGGGATACGCACCGATAAACTCATCTTT.

In this sample, this clone turned up a few times. A read error likely explains why the TCRdb protein, taken from a much larger clone, differs from this DNA's translation at residue 5; the protein shown is translated from the DNA. CDR3 DNA: TGTGCTTATAGCTTTCCCCTCATCCTTCCCTTGGGGGACCTACTGTTAGATAAACTCATCTTT. Protein sequence: CAYSFPLILPLGDLLLDKLIF. The chain recombines TRAV38-2/DV8 with TRDJ1; the D gene is possibly TRDD3 (7 bases). The J gene is not listed in TCRdb, so it was assigned here from a DNA match to germline. Trimming cost V 5 bases and J 5 bases, with 37 bases left between them. This CDR3 has 21 amino acids. CDR1 and CDR2 from the germline V gene are TSESDYY and QEAYKQQN.

A few counts support this clone. It is likely a read error: a sequence one base away is far more abundant. The same CDR3 is also encoded by other DNA sequences in this sample. The chain couples TRDV1 to TRDJ3; TRDD3 matches 11 bases. TCRdb carries no J gene annotation; the J gene was assigned here by matching the DNA with germline. The V and J ends lost 5 bases and 0 bases, in that order; junction bases with no gene match: 15. The germline CDR1 and CDR2 sequences are TSWWSYY and QGS. This CDR3 is 22 amino acids long. The CDR3: CALGRTWGIRVSSSWDTRQMFF. In DNA, the CDR3 is TGTGCTCTTGGGCGAACATGGGGGATACGCGTTTCGAGCTCCTGGGACACCCGACAGATGTTTTTC.

This clone has only a few counts. The protein in TCRdb stems from a much larger clone and differs at residue 2 from this DNA's translation, likely a read error; here the protein is translated from the DNA. CDR3 amino acids: CSYIGSGSTPGRWWGLKLIF. The CDR3 nucleotides read TGTTCTTATATAGGTAGCGGGAGTACTCCCGGCCGGTGGTGGGGCCTTAAACTCATCTTT. The chain recombines TRAV38-2/DV8 with TRDJ1; D possibly corresponds to TRDD3 (5 bases). TCRdb carries no J gene annotation; the J gene was assigned here by matching the DNA with germline. The CDR3 runs to 20 residues. Germline lookup yields CDR1 TSESDYY and CDR2 QEAYKQQN.

The sample holds many counts of this clone. TCRdb's listed protein matches a much larger clone and diverges from this DNA's translation at residue 6, likely through a read error; the protein shown comes from the DNA. This chain connects TRDV2 to TRDJ1; maybe TRDD3 (5 bases). The J gene comes from matching the DNA to germline here; TCRdb lacks it. Germline V gene lookup returns CDR1 GEAIGNYY and CDR2 EKD. The V gene lost 3 bases and the J gene lost 5 bases, with 12 bases spanning the gap. This CDR3 is built from 13 residues. The CDR3 region is CACDQKGKDKLIF. DNA for the CDR3: TGTGCCTGTGACCAGAAGGGGAAAGATAAACTCATCTTT.

A remark on this clone: A far larger clone is one base from this, pointing to a likely read error. Other DNA sequences from this sample encode an identical CDR3 as well. CDR3 protein: CALGDSILARLGAFPDKLIF. The CDR3 DNA reads as TGTGCTCTTGGGGATTCCATCCTCGCTCGACTGGGTGCATTCCCCGATAAACTCATCTTT. V and J are TRDV1 and TRDJ1; a possible D gene is TRDD3 (6 bases). TCRdb offers no J gene call, so here the DNA was matched to germline to obtain one. CDR1 and CDR2 (germline): TSWWSYY, QGS. V was clipped by 3 bases and J by 3 bases, with 29 bases between them. The CDR3 has 20 residues.

This clone has more than one count but fewer than ten. For this DNA, TCRdb reports the protein of a much larger clone, which diverges at residue 19, most likely from a read error; the protein presented here is translated directly from the DNA. The rearrangement links TRDV1 to TRDJ1, with 7 bases lining up with TRDD3. Matching the DNA to germline supplied the J gene, which TCRdb does not give. V lost 0 bases to trimming and J lost 9 bases; unmatched junction nucleotides: 31. Germline V CDR1 and CDR2: TSWWSYY, QGS. This CDR3 has 22 amino acids. CDR3 sequence reads: CALGELKAHLLRLGLLRDELIF. The DNA of the CDR3 is TGTGCTCTTGGGGAACTAAAAGCCCATCTACTTAGACTGGGGTTGTTAAGAGATGAACTCATCTTT.

This clone was picked up many times. The chain couples TRDV1 to TRDJ1; 7 bases are a match to TRDD3. The CDR3 has 17 residues. Losses at the gene ends were 4 bases for V and 8 bases for J; bases not matched to a gene: 19. Germline-derived CDR1 and CDR2 are TSWWSYY and QGS. The CDR3 spells CALGGPRFTYGGSKLIF. CDR3 nucleotide sequence: TGTGCTCTTGGGGGGCCTAGATTCACCTACGGGGGATCAAAACTCATCTTT.

This clone was picked up a small number of times. This likely traces to a read error, being one base from a far larger clone. The same CDR3 also results from other DNA sequences found in this sample. This CDR3 reads CALGEPDGEVSGSILGDTLTSTDKLIF. DNA for the CDR3: TGTGCTCTTGGGGAACCCGATGGGGAAGTCTCCGGGTCCATACTGGGAGATACACTCACATCTACCGATAAACTCATCTTT. J is TRDJ1 and V is TRDV1; D perhaps matches TRDD3 (6 bases). TCRdb lists no J gene, so it was determined here by aligning the DNA to germline. Germline-derived CDR1 and CDR2 are TSWWSYY and QGS. The CDR3 totals 27 residues. Trimming stripped 1 base from V and 2 bases from J, with 47 bases between.